The next 10 T cell receptor beta chains were all read from a single sample in a study of T-cell reconstitution after alpha-beta-depleted transplantation in children. Using unique molecular identifiers, the investigators prepared the TCRbeta library. Using its own MiXCR run on the PCR reads, TCRdb lists one record per CDR3 protein. Seen here are 750,000 to 950,000 distinct CDR3 sequences, 16% observed once, and the top ten hold approximately 5%. This sample comprised PBMCs, mostly from graft donor cells, obtained 360 days after TCRalphabeta/CD19-depleted stem cell transplant. All receptors derive from a male patient between 5 and 17 years old who had a stem cell transplant for acute lymphoblastic leukemia, so the T cells may come from the graft donor.

The chain is built from TRBV7-2 and TRBJ1-5; D unresolved. CDR1 and CDR2 (germline): SGHTA, FQGNSA. V lost 1 base, J lost 0 bases, and 10 bases lay in between. The CDR3 runs to 16 residues. CDR3: CASSLVGQTSNQPQHF. CDR3 sequence (DNA): TGTGCCAGCAGCTTAGTTGGGCAGACTAGCAATCAGCCCCAGCATTTT.

This clonotype was detected only a few times. V and J are TRBV18 and TRBJ1-2; D is uncertain. The CDR3 spans 14 residues. CDR1 and CDR2 from the germline V gene are KGHSH and LQKENI. V was shortened by 1 base and J by 0 bases, with 6 bases between the two germline ends. This CDR3 reads CASSPLETNYGYTF. The CDR3 nucleotides are TGTGCCAGCTCACCACTCGAGACTAACTATGGCTACACCTTC.

In its sample, this clonotype was seen many times. The chain carries TRBV4-1 and TRBJ1-1; D gene unclear. The CDR3 is 14 residues long. Trimming removed 4 bases at V and 0 bases at J, with 9 bases between. Germline V gene sequence: CDR1 MGHRA, CDR2 YSYEKL. In DNA form, the CDR3 reads TGCGCCAGCAGCCGACCAGCGATGAACACTGAAGCTTTCTTT. Its protein product is CASSRPAMNTEAFF.

This clonotype has only a few counts. The V and J genes are TRBV27 and TRBJ1-6; TRBD1 agrees at 12 bases. The CDR3 is made up of 18 amino acids. The trim removed 10 bases at V and 6 bases at J, leaving 16 bases unmatched. The germline gives CDR1 MNHEY, CDR2 SMNVEV (reference sequence). The CDR3 nucleotides read TGTGCCACTCCAGACCGGGACAGGGGGCAAACGAGTAATTCACCCCTCCACTTT. This codes for CATPDRDRGQTSNSPLHF.

The rearrangement joins TRBV7-8 to TRBJ1-5, with D possibly being TRBD1 (5 bases). The CDR3 runs to 15 residues. Per the germline V gene, CDR1 is SGHVS and CDR2 is FQNEAQ. V was cut by 1 base and J by 9 bases, with 16 bases left in between. The DNA for the CDR3 is TGTGCCAGCAGCTTAGTGGGGGTTTCTGGGGTGCCCCAGCATTTT. It yields the protein CASSLVGVSGVPQHF.

This clonotype was found a few times. CDR3 in amino acids: CATSSRVADTQYF. The CDR3 region has the DNA TGTGCCACCAGCAGCAGGGTCGCGGATACGCAGTATTTT. The chain recombines TRBV15 with TRBJ2-3; TRBD1 might be the D (5 bases). The V and J ends lost 3 bases and 6 bases respectively, with 10 bases between them. This CDR3 spans 13 amino acids. The germline gives CDR1 LNHNV, CDR2 YYDKDF (reference sequence). The whole variable domain, filled in from reference TRBV15 and TRBJ2-3, reads DAMVIQNPRYQVTQFGKPVTLSCSQTLNHNVMYWYQQKSSQAPKLLFHYYDKDFNNEADTPDNFQSRRPNTSFCFLDIRSPGLGDTAMYLCATSSRVADTQYFGPGTRLTVL.

The rearrangement uses TRBV9 and TRBJ2-1, with a possible D match to TRBD1 (6 bases). The CDR3 is 15 residues long. In germline, CDR1 is SGDLS, CDR2 YYNGEE. V lost 0 bases and J lost 6, with 13 bases in between. For the CDR3, the DNA is TGTGCCAGCAGCGTAGAACAGGGAAGGTTCAATGAGCAGTTCTTC. This encodes CASSVEQGRFNEQFF.

On this clonotype: Possible read error: a much larger clone is one base away. V gene TRBV15 combines with J gene TRBJ2-7, with 7 bases that match TRBD1. This CDR3 region has 14 residues. The germline V gene encodes CDR1 LNHNV and CDR2 YYDKDF (reference sequence). V dropped 1 base and J dropped 2; count of bases not matched to a gene: 2. For the CDR3, the DNA is TGTGCCACCAGCAGAGGGGGACAGCCCTACGAGCAGTACTTC. Protein product: CATSRGGQPYEQYF.

This clonotype came up a few times. The chain links TRBV30 to TRBJ2-1; D ambiguous. Deletions cut 2 bases from V and 8 bases from J, with 7 bases between. This CDR3 region has 11 residues. Germline CDR1 GTSNPN, CDR2 SVGIG (reference sequence). The CDR3 sequence: CAWSPAHEQFF. CDR3 sequence (DNA): TGTGCCTGGAGTCCTGCCCATGAGCAGTTCTTC.

This sequence joins TRBV5-1 and TRBJ2-4; D is possibly TRBD1 (6 bases). The germline V gene has CDR1 SGHRS and CDR2 YFSETQ. The CDR3 contains 17 residues. V was cut by 7 bases and J by 6 bases, with 26 bases left in between. CDR3 amino acids: CASRSGTLETGGNIQYF. The DNA of the CDR3 is TGCGCCAGCCGTTCCGGGACGTTGGAGACAGGTGGAAACATTCAGTACTTC.